What follows are 10 T cell receptor beta chains derived from one specimen sequenced in a study of blood T cell repertoires in COVID-19. Method: immunoSEQ multiplex PCR; TCRdb's copy keeps in-frame clones and lacks some. The data contain 25,000 or so clones, roughly 88% of them singletons. The sample was peripheral blood. These receptors were obtained from a man aged 70 or older in a cohort sampled during active COVID-19.

This clone appeared a single time. The V and J genes are TRBV6-5 and TRBJ2-1; 9 bases align to TRBD1. Germline CDR1 reads MNHEY; CDR2 reads SVGAGI. This CDR3 is 16 amino acids long. With 1 base clipped from V and 11 bases from J, the junction kept 12 bases outside the gene matches. The CDR3 spells CASSYFKRQGGGKQFF. The CDR3 DNA reads as TGTGCCAGCAGTTACTTCAAGAGACAGGGGGGTGGTAAGCAGTTCTTC.

The chain joins TRBV24-1 to TRBJ2-1, with 9 bases aligning to TRBD1. Germline-derived CDR1 and CDR2 are KGHDR and SFDVKD. V trimming: 9 bases; J trimming: 6 bases; junction bases outside the gene matches: 8. The CDR3 contains 14 residues. The CDR3 spells CATRDRVPPNEQFF. CDR3 sequence (DNA): TGTGCCACCCGGGACAGGGTCCCTCCCAATGAGCAGTTCTTC.

The chain couples TRBV4-1 to TRBJ2-1, with D unclear. The CDR3 is made up of 13 amino acids. V was shortened by 2 bases and J by 10 bases, with 12 bases between the two germline ends. Germline CDR1 MGHRA, CDR2 YSYEKL. The CDR3 spells CASSQFRANEQFF. CDR3 bases: TGCGCCAGCAGCCAATTCAGAGCGAACGAGCAGTTCTTC.

As regards this clone: Sequence at one end of the junction differs from germline and may be a read error. The rearrangement links TRBV7-7 to TRBJ2-5; D ambiguous. The CDR3 contains 13 residues. Germline CDR1 SSHAT, CDR2 FNYEAQ (reference sequence). CDR3 in amino acids: CASSLNFQETQYF. CDR3 nucleotide sequence: TGTGCTAGCAGCTTGAACTTCCAAGAGACCCAGTACTTC.

J is TRBJ2-2 and V is TRBV4-3, with 9 bases that match TRBD2. Looked up from germline, CDR1 is LGHNA and CDR2 is YSLEER. This CDR3 comprises 16 residues. J gave up 6 bases and V 4 bases, and 9 bases lay outside the gene matches. The DNA for the CDR3 is TGCGCCAGCAGCCTACAGACTAGCGGATATCCCGGGGAGCTGTTTTTT. Protein: CASSLQTSGYPGELFF.

The gene calls are TRBV27 and TRBJ2-7; 7 nucleotides match TRBD1. This CDR3 region has 15 residues. Germline V gene lookup returns CDR1 MNHEY and CDR2 SMNVEV (reference sequence). Losses at the gene ends were 5 bases for V and 3 bases for J; bases not matched to a gene: 10. The DNA for the CDR3 is TGTGCCAGCAGTCCGTCGTGGACAGGTTACTACGAGCAGTACTTC. The encoded protein is CASSPSWTGYYEQYF.

In its sample, this clone was seen a few times. This chain uses TRBV7-9 with TRBJ2-7, with D possibly being TRBD1 (5 bases). The CDR3 runs to 15 residues. V dropped 4 bases and J dropped 1 base, with 14 bases sitting between them. The germline CDR1 and CDR2 sequences are SEHNR and FQNEAQ (reference sequence). The DNA of the CDR3 is TGTGCCAGCAGCTCGCCAGGGTTGATGTCCTACGAGCAGTACTTC. Its protein is CASSSPGLMSYEQYF.

The chain uses TRBV18 and TRBJ1-5; perhaps TRBD1 as D (6 bases). This CDR3 is 17 amino acids long. The V gene lost 1 base and the J gene lost 0 bases, with 13 bases spanning the gap. The V gene's germline CDR1 is KGHSH and CDR2 LQKENI. In DNA, the CDR3 is TGTGCCAGCTCACCACTGGAGACAGGACCTAGCAATCAGCCCCAGCATTTT. It specifies CASSPLETGPSNQPQHF.

V and J are TRBV4-2 and TRBJ2-1, with a weak D call TRBD2 (7 bases). The germline V and J ends were trimmed by 1 base and 7 bases, with 14 bases remaining between them. Germline assignment: CDR1 LGHNA and CDR2 YNFKEQ. The CDR3 sequence is 15 residues long. The CDR3 here is CASSQGGGGGNEQFF. CDR3 coding DNA: TGTGCCAGCAGCCAAGGAGGGGGAGGGGGAAATGAGCAGTTCTTC.

The V gene is TRBV7-8, the J gene TRBJ1-6; TRBD1 aligns across 10 bases. The trim removed 5 bases at V and 0 bases at J, leaving 4 bases unmatched. The CDR3 is 17 amino acids. Germline CDR1 reads SGHVS; CDR2 reads FQNEAQ. The CDR3 bases are TGTGCCAGCAGCCCACGGACAGGGGGCTCCTATAATTCACCCCTCCACTTT. Its protein product is CASSPRTGGSYNSPLHF.